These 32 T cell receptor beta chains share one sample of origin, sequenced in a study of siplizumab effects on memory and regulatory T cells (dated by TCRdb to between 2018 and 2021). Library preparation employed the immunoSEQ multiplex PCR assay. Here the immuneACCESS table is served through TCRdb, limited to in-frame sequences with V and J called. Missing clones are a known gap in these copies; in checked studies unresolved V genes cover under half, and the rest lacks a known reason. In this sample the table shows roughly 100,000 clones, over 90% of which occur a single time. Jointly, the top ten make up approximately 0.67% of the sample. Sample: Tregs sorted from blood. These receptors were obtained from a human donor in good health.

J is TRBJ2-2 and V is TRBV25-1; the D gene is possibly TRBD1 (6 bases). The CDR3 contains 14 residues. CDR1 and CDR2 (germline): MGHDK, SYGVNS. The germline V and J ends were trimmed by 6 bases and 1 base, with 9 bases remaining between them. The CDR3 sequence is CASRETGNTGELFF. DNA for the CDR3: TGTGCCAGCAGAGAGACAGGGAACACCGGGGAGCTGTTTTTT.

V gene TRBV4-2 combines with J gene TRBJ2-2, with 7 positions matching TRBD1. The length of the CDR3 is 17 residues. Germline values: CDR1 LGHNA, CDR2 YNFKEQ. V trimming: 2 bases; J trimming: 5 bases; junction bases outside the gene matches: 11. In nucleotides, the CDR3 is TGTGCCAGCAGCCAAATTGGAGTAGGCAGGGGGACCGGGGAGCTGTTTTTT. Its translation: CASSQIGVGRGTGELFF.

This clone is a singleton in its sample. CDR3 nucleotide sequence: TGCGCCAGCACAGACGGGGGGAATCAGCCCCAGCATTTT. Protein sequence: CASTDGGNQPQHF. The chain carries TRBV10-2 and TRBJ1-5; D might be TRBD1 (5 bases). V lost 7 bases and J 4 bases, leaving 11 bases between the germline ends. The CDR3 is 13 residues long. Germline-derived CDR1 and CDR2 are WSHSY and SAAADI.

The CDR3 is CASSLGGTSGSETQYF. The CDR3 DNA reads TGCGCCAGCAGCCTCGGGGGGACTAGCGGGAGCGAGACCCAGTACTTC. The V call is TRBV5-1, the J call TRBJ2-5; TRBD2 matches at 14 bases. V shed 4 bases and J 5 bases; nucleotides not matched to a gene: 7. The CDR3 runs 16 residues. The germline V gene has CDR1 SGHRS and CDR2 YFSETQ.

The CDR3 coding sequence is TGTGCCAGCAGCCCGGGACAGGGCTCCTACGAGCAGTACTTC. Translation: CASSPGQGSYEQYF. V is TRBV4-2 and J is TRBJ2-7; 9 nucleotides match TRBD1. The J segment lost 0 bases and the V segment lost 4 bases, leaving 1 base of the junction unmatched. Per the germline V gene, CDR1 is LGHNA and CDR2 is YNFKEQ. The CDR3 is 14 amino acids.

Here the CDR3 DNA reads TGTGCCAGTAGTATAGCGGGCAGGGGGAGCTACGAGCAGTACTTC. Its protein product is CASSIAGRGSYEQYF. The V gene is TRBV19, the J gene TRBJ2-7; 7 positions agree with TRBD1. Trimming at V came to 1 base and at J to 3 bases, leaving 6 bases not matched to a gene. Germline V lookup: CDR1 LNHDA, CDR2 SQIVND (reference sequence). CDR3 size: 15 residues. The full variable domain, with the rest looked up from reference TRBV19 and TRBJ2-7, is DGGITQSPKYLFRKEGQNVTLSCEQNLNHDAMYWYRQDPGQGLRLIYYSQIVNDFQKGDIAEGYSVSREKKESFPLTVTSAQKNPTAFYLCASSIAGRGSYEQYFGPGTRLTVT.

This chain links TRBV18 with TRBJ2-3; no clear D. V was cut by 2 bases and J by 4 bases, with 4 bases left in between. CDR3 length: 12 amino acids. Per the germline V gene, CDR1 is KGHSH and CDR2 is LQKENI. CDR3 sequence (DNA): TGTGCCAGCTCACCATTATCAGATACGCAGTATTTT. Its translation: CASSPLSDTQYF.

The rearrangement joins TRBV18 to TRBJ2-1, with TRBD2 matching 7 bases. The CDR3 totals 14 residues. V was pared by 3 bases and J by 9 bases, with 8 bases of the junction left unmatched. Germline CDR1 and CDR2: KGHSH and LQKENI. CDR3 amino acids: CASSPGGPGGEQFF. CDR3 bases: TGTGCCAGCTCACCGGGAGGGCCGGGGGGTGAGCAGTTCTTC.

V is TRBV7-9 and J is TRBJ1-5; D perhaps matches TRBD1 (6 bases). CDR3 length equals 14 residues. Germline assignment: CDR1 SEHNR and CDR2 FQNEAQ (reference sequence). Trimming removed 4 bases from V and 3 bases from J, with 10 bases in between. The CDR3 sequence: CASSSTGVNQPQHF. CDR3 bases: TGTGCCAGCAGCTCGACAGGAGTCAATCAGCCCCAGCATTTT. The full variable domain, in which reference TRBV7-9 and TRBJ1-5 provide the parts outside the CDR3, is DTGVSQNPRHKITKRGQNVTFRCDPISEHNRLYWYRQTLGQGPEFLTYFQNEAQLEKSRLLSDRFSAERPKGSFSTLEIQRTEQGDSAMYLCASSSTGVNQPQHFGDGTRLSIL.

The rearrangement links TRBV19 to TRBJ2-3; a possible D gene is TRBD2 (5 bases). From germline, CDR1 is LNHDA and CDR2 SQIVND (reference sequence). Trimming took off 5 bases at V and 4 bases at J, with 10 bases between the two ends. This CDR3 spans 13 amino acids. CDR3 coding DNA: TGTGCCAGTAGTTTTCGGGGATCAGATACGCAGTATTTT. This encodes CASSFRGSDTQYF.

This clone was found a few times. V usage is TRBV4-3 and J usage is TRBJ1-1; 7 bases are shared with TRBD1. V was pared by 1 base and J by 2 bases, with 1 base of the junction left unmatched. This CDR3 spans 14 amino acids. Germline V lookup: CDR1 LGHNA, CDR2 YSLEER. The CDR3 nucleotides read TGCGCCAGCAGCCAAGGACAGGGCAACACTGAAGCTTTCTTT. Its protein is CASSQGQGNTEAFF.

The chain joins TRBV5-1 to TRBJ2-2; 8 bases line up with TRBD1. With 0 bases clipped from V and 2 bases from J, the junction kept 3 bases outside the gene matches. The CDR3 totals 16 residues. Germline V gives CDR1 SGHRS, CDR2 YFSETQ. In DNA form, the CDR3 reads TGCGCCAGCAGCTTGGGGACAGGGTTCAACACCGGGGAGCTGTTTTTT. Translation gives CASSLGTGFNTGELFF.

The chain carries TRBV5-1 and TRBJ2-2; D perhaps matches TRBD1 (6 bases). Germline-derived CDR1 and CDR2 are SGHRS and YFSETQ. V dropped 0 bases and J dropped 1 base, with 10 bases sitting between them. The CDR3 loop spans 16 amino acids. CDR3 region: CASSLVTGWNTGELFF. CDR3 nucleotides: TGCGCCAGCAGCTTGGTGACAGGATGGAACACCGGGGAGCTGTTTTTT.

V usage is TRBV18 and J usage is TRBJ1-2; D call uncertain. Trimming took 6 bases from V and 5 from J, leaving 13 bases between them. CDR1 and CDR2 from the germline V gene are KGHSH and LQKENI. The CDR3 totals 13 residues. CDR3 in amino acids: CASSSTAEYGYTF. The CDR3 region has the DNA TGTGCCAGCTCTTCGACCGCGGAATATGGCTACACCTTC. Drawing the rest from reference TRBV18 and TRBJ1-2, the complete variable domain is NAGVMQNPRHLVRRRGQEARLRCSPMKGHSHVYWYRQLPEEGLKFMVYLQKENIIDESGMPKERFSAEFPKEGPSILRIQQVVRGDSAAYFCASSSTAEYGYTFGSGTRLTVV.

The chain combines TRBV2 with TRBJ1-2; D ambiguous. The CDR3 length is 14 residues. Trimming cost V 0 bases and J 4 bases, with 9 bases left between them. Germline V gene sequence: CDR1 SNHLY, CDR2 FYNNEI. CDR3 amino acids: CASSEAPQSYGYTF. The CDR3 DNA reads TGTGCCAGCAGTGAAGCCCCCCAGAGCTATGGCTACACCTTC.

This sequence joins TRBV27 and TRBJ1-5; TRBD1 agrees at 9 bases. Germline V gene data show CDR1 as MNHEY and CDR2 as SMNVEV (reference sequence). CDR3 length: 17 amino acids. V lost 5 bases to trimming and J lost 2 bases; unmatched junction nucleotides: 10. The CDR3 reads CASSDRFRDRGNQPQHF. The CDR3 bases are TGTGCCAGCAGTGATCGATTCCGGGACAGGGGCAATCAGCCCCAGCATTTT.

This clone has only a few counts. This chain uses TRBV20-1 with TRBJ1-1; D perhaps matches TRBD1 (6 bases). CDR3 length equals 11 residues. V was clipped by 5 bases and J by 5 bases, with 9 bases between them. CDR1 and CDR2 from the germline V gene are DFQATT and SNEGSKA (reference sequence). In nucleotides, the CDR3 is TGCAGTGCTCGAGGGGGAACTGAAGCTTTCTTT. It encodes CSARGGTEAFF.

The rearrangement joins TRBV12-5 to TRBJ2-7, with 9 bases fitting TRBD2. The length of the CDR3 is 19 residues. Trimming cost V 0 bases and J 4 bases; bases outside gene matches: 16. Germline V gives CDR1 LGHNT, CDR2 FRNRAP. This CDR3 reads CASGLVGTGGGRAGYEQYF. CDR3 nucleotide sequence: TGTGCTAGTGGTTTGGTAGGGACTGGGGGCGGGAGGGCCGGATACGAGCAGTACTTC. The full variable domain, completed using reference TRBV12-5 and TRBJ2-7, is DARVTQTPRHKVTEMGQEVTMRCQPILGHNTVFWYRQTMMQGLELLAYFRNRAPLDDSGMPKDRFSAEMPDATLATLKIQPSEPRDSAVYFCASGLVGTGGGRAGYEQYFGPGTRLTVT.

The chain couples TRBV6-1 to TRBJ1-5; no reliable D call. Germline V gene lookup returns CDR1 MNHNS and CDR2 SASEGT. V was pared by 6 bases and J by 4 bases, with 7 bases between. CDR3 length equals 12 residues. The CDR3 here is CASRAPNQPQHF. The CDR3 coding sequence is TGTGCCAGCAGGGCACCGAATCAGCCCCAGCATTTT.

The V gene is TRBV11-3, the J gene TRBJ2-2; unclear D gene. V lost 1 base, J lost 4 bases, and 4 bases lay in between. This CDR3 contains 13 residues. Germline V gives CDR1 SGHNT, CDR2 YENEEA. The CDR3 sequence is CASSLAGTGELFF. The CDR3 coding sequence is TGTGCCAGCAGCTTAGCCGGCACCGGGGAGCTGTTTTTT.

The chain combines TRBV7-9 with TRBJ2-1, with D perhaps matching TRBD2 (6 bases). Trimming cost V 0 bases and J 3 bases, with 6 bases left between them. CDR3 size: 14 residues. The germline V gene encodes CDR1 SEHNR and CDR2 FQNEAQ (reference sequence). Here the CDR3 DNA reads TGTGCCAGCAGCTTAGCGGGGGGCTACAATGAGCAGTTCTTC. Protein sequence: CASSLAGGYNEQFF.

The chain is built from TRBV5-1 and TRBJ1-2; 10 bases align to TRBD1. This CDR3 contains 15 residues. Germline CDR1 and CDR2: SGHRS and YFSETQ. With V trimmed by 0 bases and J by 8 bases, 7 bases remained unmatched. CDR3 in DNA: TGCGCCAGCAGCTTGGGACATGGGACAGGGGACGGCTACACCTTC. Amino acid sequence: CASSLGHGTGDGYTF.

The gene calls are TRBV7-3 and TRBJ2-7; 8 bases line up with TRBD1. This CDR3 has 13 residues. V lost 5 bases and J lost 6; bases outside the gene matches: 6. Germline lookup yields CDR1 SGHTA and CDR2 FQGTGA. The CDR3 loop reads CASSRYRGTEQYF. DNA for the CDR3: TGTGCCAGCAGCAGATACAGGGGGACCGAGCAGTACTTC.

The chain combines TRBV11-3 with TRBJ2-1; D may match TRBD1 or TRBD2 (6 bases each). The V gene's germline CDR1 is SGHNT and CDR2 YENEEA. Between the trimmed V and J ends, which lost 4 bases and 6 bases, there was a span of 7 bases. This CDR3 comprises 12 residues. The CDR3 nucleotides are TGTGCCAGCAGCTGGGGGGCCAATGAGCAGTTCTTC. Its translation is CASSWGANEQFF.

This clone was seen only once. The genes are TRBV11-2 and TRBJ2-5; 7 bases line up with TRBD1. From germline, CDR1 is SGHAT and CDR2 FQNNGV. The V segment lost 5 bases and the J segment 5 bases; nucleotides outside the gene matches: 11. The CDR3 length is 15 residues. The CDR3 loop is CASSARRQGMETQYF. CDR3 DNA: TGTGCCAGCAGCGCCCGGAGACAGGGTATGGAGACCCAGTACTTC.

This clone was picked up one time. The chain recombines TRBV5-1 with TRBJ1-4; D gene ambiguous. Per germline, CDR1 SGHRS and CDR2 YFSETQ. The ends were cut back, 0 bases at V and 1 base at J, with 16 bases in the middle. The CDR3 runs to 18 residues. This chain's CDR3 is CASSLGPRRSVTNEKLFF. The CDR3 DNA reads TGCGCCAGCAGCTTGGGACCACGGCGCTCTGTAACTAATGAAAAACTGTTTTTT.

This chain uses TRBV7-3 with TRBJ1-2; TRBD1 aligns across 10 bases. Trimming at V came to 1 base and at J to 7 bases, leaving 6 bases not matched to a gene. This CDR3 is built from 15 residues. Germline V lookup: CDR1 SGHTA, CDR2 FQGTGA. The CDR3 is CASSLIRQGASGYTF. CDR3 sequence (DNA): TGTGCCAGCAGCTTAATCCGACAGGGGGCAAGTGGCTACACCTTC.

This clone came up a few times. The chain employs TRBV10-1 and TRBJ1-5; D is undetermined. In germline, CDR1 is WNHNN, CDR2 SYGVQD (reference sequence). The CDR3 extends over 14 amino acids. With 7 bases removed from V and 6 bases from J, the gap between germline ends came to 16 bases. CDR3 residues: CASTSAGVGQPQHF. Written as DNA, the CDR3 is TGCGCCAGCACCTCTGCAGGCGTTGGTCAGCCCCAGCATTTT.

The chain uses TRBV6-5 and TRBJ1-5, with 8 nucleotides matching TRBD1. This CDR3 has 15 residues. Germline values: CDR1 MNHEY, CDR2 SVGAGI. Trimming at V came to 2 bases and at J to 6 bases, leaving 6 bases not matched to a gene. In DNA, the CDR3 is TGTGCCAGCAGTTACACCCAGGGGGCCGGTCAGCCCCAGCATTTT. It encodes CASSYTQGAGQPQHF.

The CDR3 DNA follows: TGTGCCTGCCGGGACAGGGGGCCCGTCGTGCAGTACTTC. Amino acid sequence: CACRDRGPVVQYF. The J gene is TRBJ2-7, the V gene TRBV30, with 12 bases fitting TRBD1. Germline trimming cut 6 bases from V and 9 bases from J; bases unmatched to any gene: 9. This CDR3 is built from 13 residues. Germline V lookup: CDR1 GTSNPN, CDR2 SVGIG (reference sequence).

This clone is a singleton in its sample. The CDR3 is CASSLSDGTDTQYF. The CDR3 DNA reads TGTGCCAGCAGTTTATCGGATGGCACAGATACGCAGTATTTT. The chain couples TRBV27 to TRBJ2-3; D ambiguous. This CDR3 is 14 amino acids long. Trimming stripped 0 bases from V and 1 base from J, with 5 bases between. Looked up from germline, CDR1 is MNHEY and CDR2 is SMNVEV (reference sequence).

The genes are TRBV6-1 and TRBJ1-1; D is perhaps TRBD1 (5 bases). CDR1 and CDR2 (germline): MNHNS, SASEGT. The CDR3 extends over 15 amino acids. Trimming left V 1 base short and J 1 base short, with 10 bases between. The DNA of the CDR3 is TGTGCCAGCAGTGAAGGAGCCGGGGGGAACACTGAAGCTTTCTTT. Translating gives CASSEGAGGNTEAFF.